One sample yielded the 23 T cell receptor beta chains listed below, sequenced in a study of T cell responses to AZD1222 COVID-19 vaccine. Sequenced by immunoSEQ multiplex PCR; TCRdb stores in-frame clones only, minus some. The table lists around 110,000 clones, more than 85% of them singletons, with 2.5% to 3% in the top ten. The sequenced sample was peripheral blood, obtained on day 0 of AZD1222 vaccination. The receptors come from an adult in good health.

V usage is TRBV28 and J usage is TRBJ2-1; 7 positions match TRBD1. The CDR3 has 13 residues. V shed 7 bases, J shed 9 bases, and the junction held 9 bases outside the gene matches. Germline V gene lookup returns CDR1 MDHEN and CDR2 SYDVKM. DNA for the CDR3: TGTGCCAGCATACTGACAGGGCTCGGTGAGCAGTTCTTC. This codes for CASILTGLGEQFF. Filled out from reference TRBV28 and TRBJ2-1, the complete variable domain reads DVKVTQSSRYLVKRTGEKVFLECVQDMDHENMFWYRQDPGLGLRLIYFSYDVKMKEKGDIPEGYSVSREKKERFSLILESASTNQTSMYLCASILTGLGEQFFGPGTRLTVL.

The V gene is TRBV27, the J gene TRBJ2-1; no firm D call. V was trimmed by 6 bases and J by 10 bases, leaving 10 bases between them. Germline CDR1 and CDR2: MNHEY and SMNVEV (reference sequence). The CDR3 totals 11 residues. Written as DNA, the CDR3 is TGTGCCAGCAGCCCCGGACGAGAGCAGTTCTTC. Amino acid sequence: CASSPGREQFF.

V and J are TRBV28 and TRBJ2-4, with D tentatively TRBD2 (5 bases). V was pared by 6 bases and J by 0 bases, with 12 bases between. Germline V CDR1 and CDR2: MDHEN, SYDVKM. This CDR3 region has 15 residues. CDR3 residues: CASSPIGLAKNIQYF. Written as DNA, the CDR3 is TGTGCCAGCAGCCCGATCGGACTAGCCAAAAACATTCAGTACTTC.

Points on this clone: The DNA is left out, because the CDR3 cannot be placed on it with certainty; the CDR3 is given as TCRdb lists it. The chain uses TRBV7-7 and TRBJ1-1. The CDR3 is 17 amino acids in total, end residues counted. Germline CDR1 is SSHAT and CDR2 is FNYEAQ (reference sequence). The CDR3 region is CASSYWCWHCVNTEAFF.

The J gene is TRBJ1-1, the V gene TRBV23-1, with 7 bases fitting TRBD1. TRBV23-1 is an ORF, and what it does is uncertain. V was clipped by 3 bases and J by 6 bases; unmatched bases: 10. The CDR3 runs 15 residues. The CDR3 protein is CASSHPVEGAAEAFF. The CDR3 nucleotides read TGCGCCAGCAGTCACCCTGTTGAGGGGGCCGCTGAAGCTTTCTTT.

The chain joins TRBV27 to TRBJ1-1; 8 bases agree with TRBD1. Germline values: CDR1 MNHEY, CDR2 SMNVEV (reference sequence). The CDR3 is 13 residues long. The trim removed 4 bases at V and 8 bases at J, leaving 6 bases unmatched. The CDR3 sequence: CASSSPRTGEAFF. CDR3 bases: TGTGCCAGCAGTTCGCCGAGGACAGGGGAAGCTTTCTTT.

The chain joins TRBV18 to TRBJ2-1; D unclear. Trimming pared 3 bases from V and 9 bases from J, leaving 12 bases between. The CDR3 covers 13 residues. CDR1 KGHSH and CDR2 LQKENI come from the germline V gene. This chain's CDR3 is CASSPVGTAEQFF. Here the CDR3 DNA reads TGTGCCAGCTCACCGGTGGGTACAGCTGAGCAGTTCTTC.

The V gene is TRBV11-2, the J gene TRBJ2-1, with 7 bases lining up with TRBD2. Trimming at V came to 1 base and at J to 6 bases, leaving 9 bases not matched to a gene. The CDR3 runs to 16 residues. Germline lookup yields CDR1 SGHAT and CDR2 FQNNGV. The CDR3 bases are TGTGCCAGCAGCTTAGGGGGGGGACTTCTTACCAATGAGCAGTTCTTC. This encodes CASSLGGGLLTNEQFF.

This chain connects TRBV3-1 (or the pseudogene TRBV3-2) to TRBJ2-3, with TRBD2 matching over 10 bases. CDR1 LGHDT and CDR2 YNNKEL come from the germline V gene (reference sequence). The V segment lost 0 bases and the J segment 5 bases; nucleotides outside the gene matches: 11. This CDR3 has 18 residues. CDR3 protein: CASSQEGLAGAGLDTQYF. CDR3 bases: TGTGCCAGCAGCCAAGAGGGGCTAGCGGGAGCAGGATTAGATACGCAGTATTTT.

This clone has only one observation. The chain employs TRBV21-1 and TRBJ2-1; TRBD1, the D gene given by the table, was not confirmed from the DNA. TRBV21-1 has pseudogene status. The CDR3 loop spans 15 amino acids. The CDR3 spells CASRNRGPTYNEQFF. The CDR3 nucleotides read TGTGCCAGCAGAAACAGGGGGCCGACGTACAATGAGCAGTTCTTC.

The chain has TRBV2 and TRBJ1-1; 9 nucleotides agree with TRBD1. The germline V gene has CDR1 SNHLY and CDR2 FYNNEI. The CDR3 covers 14 residues. The ends lost 6 bases at V and 4 bases at J; junction bases unmatched: 6. The DNA of the CDR3 is TGTGCCAGCAGGGACAGGGGAGGAAGCACTGAAGCTTTCTTT. Protein sequence: CASRDRGGSTEAFF. Looking up the rest from reference TRBV2 and TRBJ1-1 gives the full variable domain: EPEVTQTPSHQVTQMGQEVILRCVPISNHLYFYWYRQILGQKVEFLVSFYNNEISEKSEIFDDQFSVERPDGSNFTLKIRSTKLEDSAMYFCASRDRGGSTEAFFGQGTRLTVV.

V gene TRBV6-6 combines with J gene TRBJ2-1; D unresolved. V dropped 6 bases and J dropped 5 bases, with 14 bases sitting between them. CDR1 MNHNY and CDR2 SVGAGI come from the germline V gene (reference sequence). CDR3 length: 14 amino acids. The CDR3 coding sequence is TGTGCCAGCAGGCGCCGGGTGTCGGACAATGAGCAGTTCTTC. Amino acid sequence: CASRRRVSDNEQFF.

The rearrangement joins TRBV28 to TRBJ1-2, with TRBD1 matching 10 bases. Per the germline V gene, CDR1 is MDHEN and CDR2 is SYDVKM. There are 18 residues in the CDR3. J lost 5 bases, V lost 6 bases, and 18 bases had no gene match. The CDR3 is CASSPTSGQGRLRYGYTF. The CDR3 DNA reads TGTGCCAGCAGCCCTACCTCGGGACAGGGGCGTCTAAGGTATGGCTACACCTTC.

This clone appeared a few times. The chain has TRBV5-1 and TRBJ1-3; a weak D match, TRBD1 (5 bases). CDR1 and CDR2 from the germline V gene are SGHRS and YFSETQ. This CDR3 is built from 14 residues. Trimming cost V 3 bases and J 0 bases, with 7 bases left between them. The chain's CDR3 is CASSSGSSGNTIYF. The CDR3 bases are TGCGCCAGCAGCTCAGGGAGCTCTGGAAACACCATATATTTT.

V is TRBV12-2 and J is TRBJ2-3; the table assigns TRBD2, which was not confirmed against the DNA. TRBV12-2 is a listed pseudogene. The CDR3 sequence is 18 residues long. The CDR3 DNA sequence: TGTGCAAGTCGCTTAGGACTTAAAGGCGCAAATACTAAAGATACGCAGTATTTT. Protein product: CASRLGLKGANTKDTQYF.

The gene calls are TRBV2 and TRBJ1-6, with D unresolved. The CDR3 extends over 14 amino acids. Trimming removed 5 bases from V and 7 bases from J, with 12 bases in between. The germline CDR1 and CDR2 sequences are SNHLY and FYNNEI. The CDR3 spells CASSREVKNSPLHF. CDR3 bases: TGTGCCAGCAGTCGGGAGGTGAAGAATTCACCCCTCCACTTT.

This chain uses TRBV5-1 with TRBJ2-7; 9 positions agree with TRBD1. J gave up 4 bases and V 5 bases, and 4 bases lay outside the gene matches. The germline gives CDR1 SGHRS, CDR2 YFSETQ. The CDR3 covers 13 residues. The CDR3 loop reads CASRRTGEYEQYF. CDR3 coding DNA: TGCGCCAGCAGACGGACAGGGGAATACGAGCAGTACTTC.

This sequence joins TRBV25-1 and TRBJ1-1; D is undetermined. The CDR3 sequence is 14 residues long. V dropped 6 bases and J dropped 6 bases, with 17 bases sitting between them. The germline CDR1 and CDR2 sequences are MGHDK and SYGVNS. CDR3 in amino acids: CASRLSEEWAEAFF. CDR3 in DNA: TGTGCCAGCAGGTTGTCAGAGGAGTGGGCTGAAGCTTTCTTT.

This clone was observed once. The chain couples TRBV6-5 to TRBJ2-3; no clear D gene. The CDR3 covers 15 residues. CDR1 is MNHEY and CDR2 is SVGAGI in the germline V gene. V was shortened by 5 bases and J by 0 bases, with 12 bases between the two germline ends. The CDR3 coding sequence is TGTGCCAGCAGTCTCCTTTCCGGGAGCACAGATACGCAGTATTTT. Its translation is CASSLLSGSTDTQYF.

This sequence joins TRBV6-6 and TRBJ1-5, with TRBD1 as a possible D gene (5 bases). V lost 7 bases and J 4 bases, leaving 14 bases between the germline ends. The CDR3 sequence is 14 residues long. Germline-derived CDR1 and CDR2 are MNHNY and SVGAGI (reference sequence). CDR3 bases: TGTGCCAGCACGAAACAGGTGAATAATCAGCCCCAGCATTTT. Translation gives CASTKQVNNQPQHF.

The chain is built from TRBV28 and TRBJ1-6; 9 positions agree with TRBD1. The CDR3 sequence is 19 residues long. V dropped 6 bases and J dropped 9; count of bases not matched to a gene: 21. CDR1 is MDHEN and CDR2 is SYDVKM in the germline V gene. The CDR3 protein is CASRPKPRTQGAGGSPLHF. The CDR3 coding sequence is TGTGCCAGCAGACCCAAGCCGCGGACACAGGGGGCTGGTGGTTCACCCCTCCACTTT.

The rearrangement joins TRBV5-4 to TRBJ2-1; 10 bases are shared with TRBD2. The germline gives CDR1 SGHNT, CDR2 YYREEE (reference sequence). The CDR3 consists of 16 residues. Trimming took 5 bases from V and 0 from J; bases not matched to a gene: 5. The CDR3 loop reads CASSSPSGGSYNEQFF. CDR3 DNA: TGTGCCAGCAGTAGTCCTAGCGGGGGCTCCTACAATGAGCAGTTCTTC.

A word on this clone: Other DNA sequences in the sample encode the same CDR3. V and J are TRBV5-1 and TRBJ1-1, with D uncertain. V was cut by 1 base and J by 1 base, with 5 bases left in between. The CDR3 extends over 13 amino acids. Germline V gene data show CDR1 as SGHRS and CDR2 as YFSETQ. DNA for the CDR3: TGCGCCAGCAGCTTGACCGGGAACACTGAAGCTTTCTTT. Translating gives CASSLTGNTEAFF.